This T cell receptor (beta chain) was sequenced for a study of Ad26.COV2.S vaccination and SARS-CoV-2 variants. Study context: Ad26.COV2.S, an intramuscular injection, was given once or twice 56 days apart.

The ends were cut back, 4 bases at V and 6 bases at J, with 19 bases in the middle. Germline lookup yields CDR1 MDHEN and CDR2 SYDVKM. The CDR3 loop spans 15 amino acids. The treatment here: about 20 received Ad26.COV2.S at low or high dose, single or two shots; 5 received placebo; per-sample allocation not given. The samples date from day 63 after the first vaccine or placebo injection. Here immunoSEQ multiplex PCR was the method, and the copy in TCRdb shows in-frame clones only, minus some. The sample carries 300,000 to 400,000 clones, 75% to 90% recorded once. This sequence originates from a person between 18 and 65 years old who received the Ad26.COV2.S COVID-19 vaccine or a placebo. J is TRBJ2-7 and V is TRBV28; D remains ambiguous. The sequencing here drew on peripheral blood, taken in a trial of Ad26.COV2.S vaccine versus placebo. The DNA of the CDR3 is TGTGCCAGCAGTTCCTCGCGCAGTCGCTACACCGAGCAGTACTTC. Translating gives CASSSSRSRYTEQYF.